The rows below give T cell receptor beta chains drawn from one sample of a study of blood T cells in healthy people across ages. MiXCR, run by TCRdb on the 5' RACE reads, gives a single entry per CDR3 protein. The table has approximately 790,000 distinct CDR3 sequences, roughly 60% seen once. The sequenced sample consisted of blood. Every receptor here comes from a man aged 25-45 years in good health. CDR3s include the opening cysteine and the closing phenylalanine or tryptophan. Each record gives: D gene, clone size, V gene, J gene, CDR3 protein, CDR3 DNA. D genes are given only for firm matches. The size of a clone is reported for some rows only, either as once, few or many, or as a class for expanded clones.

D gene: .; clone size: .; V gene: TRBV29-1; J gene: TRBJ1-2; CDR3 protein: CSVERGPNYGYTF; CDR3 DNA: TGCAGCGTTGAGAGGGGCCCTAACTATGGCTACACCTTC
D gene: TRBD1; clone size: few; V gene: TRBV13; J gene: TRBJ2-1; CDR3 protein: CASSLGGGQGYNEQFF; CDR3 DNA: TGTGCCAGCAGCTTAGGAGGGGGCCAGGGATACAATGAGCAGTTCTTC
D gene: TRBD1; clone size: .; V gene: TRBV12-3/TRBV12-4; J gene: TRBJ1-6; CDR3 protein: CASRAGQEENSPLHF; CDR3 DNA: TGTGCCAGCAGGGCTGGACAGGAGGAGAATTCACCCCTCCACTTT
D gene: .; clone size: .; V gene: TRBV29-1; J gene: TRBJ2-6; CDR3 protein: CSVVYSGANVLTF; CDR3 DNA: TGCAGCGTTGTATACTCTGGGGCCAACGTCCTGACTTTC
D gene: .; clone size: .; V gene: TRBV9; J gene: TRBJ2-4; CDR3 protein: CASSVAAQGSDIQYF; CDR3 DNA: TGTGCCAGCAGCGTAGCTGCACAGGGTAGCGACATTCAGTACTTC
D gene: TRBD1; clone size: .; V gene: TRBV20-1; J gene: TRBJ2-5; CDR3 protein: CSARPQQTGGWETQYF; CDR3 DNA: TGCAGTGCTAGACCCCAGCAGACAGGGGGCTGGGAGACCCAGTACTTC
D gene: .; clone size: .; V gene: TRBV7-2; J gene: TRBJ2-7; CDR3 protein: CTSSAAVYEQYF; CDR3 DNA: TGTACCAGCAGCGCCGCTGTTTACGAGCAGTACTTC
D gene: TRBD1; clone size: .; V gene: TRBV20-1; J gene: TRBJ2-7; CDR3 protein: CSAELGQGYEQYF; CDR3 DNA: TGCAGTGCTGAGTTGGGACAGGGCTACGAGCAGTACTTC
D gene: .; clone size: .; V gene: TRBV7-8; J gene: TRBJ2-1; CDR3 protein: CASSEDPGFYNEQFF; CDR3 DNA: TGTGCCAGCAGCGAAGATCCGGGTTTCTACAATGAGCAGTTCTTC
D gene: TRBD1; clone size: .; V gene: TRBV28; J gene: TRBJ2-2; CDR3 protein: CASSPGDRDTGELFF; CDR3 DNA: TGTGCCAGCAGTCCCGGGGACAGGGACACCGGGGAGCTGTTTTTT
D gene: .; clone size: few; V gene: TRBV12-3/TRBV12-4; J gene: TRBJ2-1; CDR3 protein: CASSLWVTEINEQFF; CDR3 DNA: TGTGCCAGCAGTTTATGGGTTACAGAGATCAATGAGCAGTTCTTC
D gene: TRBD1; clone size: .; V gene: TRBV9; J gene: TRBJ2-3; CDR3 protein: CASRGQTDTQYF; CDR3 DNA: TGTGCCAGCAGGGGACAGACAGATACGCAGTATTTT
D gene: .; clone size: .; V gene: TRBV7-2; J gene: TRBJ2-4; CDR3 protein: CASSLDPRQGGGKNIQYF; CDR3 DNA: TGTGCCAGCAGCTTAGATCCGCGGCAGGGAGGAGGCAAAAACATTCAGTACTTC
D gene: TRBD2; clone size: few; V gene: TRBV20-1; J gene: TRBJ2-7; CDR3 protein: CSARDFLAGSYEQYF; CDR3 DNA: TGCAGTGCTAGAGATTTCCTAGCGGGGAGCTACGAGCAGTACTTC
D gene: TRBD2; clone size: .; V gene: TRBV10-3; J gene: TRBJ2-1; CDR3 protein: CAISEKIGLAGEQFF; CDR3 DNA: TGTGCCATCAGTGAGAAAATAGGACTAGCGGGTGAGCAGTTCTTC
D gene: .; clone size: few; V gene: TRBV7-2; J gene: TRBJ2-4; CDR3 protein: CASSSYVGGSSIQYF; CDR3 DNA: TGTGCCAGCAGCTCATATGTGGGCGGGTCCAGCATTCAGTACTTC
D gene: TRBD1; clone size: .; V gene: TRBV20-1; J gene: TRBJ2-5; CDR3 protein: CSARGQSTGEETQYF; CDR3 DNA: TGCAGTGCTAGGGGCCAGTCCACAGGGGAAGAGACCCAGTACTTC
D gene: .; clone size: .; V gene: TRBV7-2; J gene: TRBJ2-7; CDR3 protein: CASSLDHGYEQYF; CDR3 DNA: TGTGCCAGCAGCTTAGATCACGGCTACGAGCAGTACTTC
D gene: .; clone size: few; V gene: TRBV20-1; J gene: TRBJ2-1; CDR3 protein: CSARDPSGNEQFF; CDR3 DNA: TGCAGTGCTAGAGATCCGTCGGGAAATGAGCAGTTCTTC
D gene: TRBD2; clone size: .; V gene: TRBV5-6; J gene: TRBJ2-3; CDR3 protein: CASSDDRSGVGTDTQYF; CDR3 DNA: TGTGCCAGCAGCGACGACCGTAGCGGGGTCGGCACAGATACGCAGTATTTT
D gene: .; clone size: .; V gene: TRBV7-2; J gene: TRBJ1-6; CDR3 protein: CASSLGAPYNSPLHF; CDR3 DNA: TGTGCCAGCAGCTTAGGGGCCCCCTATAATTCACCCCTCCACTTT
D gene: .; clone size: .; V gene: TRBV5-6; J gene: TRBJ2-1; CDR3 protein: CASSVEAGNEQFF; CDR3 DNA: TGTGCCAGCAGCGTGGAGGCAGGCAATGAGCAGTTCTTC
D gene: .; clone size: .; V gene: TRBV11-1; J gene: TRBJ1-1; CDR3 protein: CASSSPFGANTEAFF; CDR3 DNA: TGTGCCAGCAGCTCGCCGTTTGGGGCGAACACTGAAGCTTTCTTT
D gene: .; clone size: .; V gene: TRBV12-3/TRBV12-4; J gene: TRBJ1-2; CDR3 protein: CASREDSYGYTF; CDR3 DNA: TGTGCCAGCAGGGAGGACAGCTATGGCTACACCTTC
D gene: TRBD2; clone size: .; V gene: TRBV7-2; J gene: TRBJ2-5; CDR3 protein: CASSRVPSGGEETQYF; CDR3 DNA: TGTGCCAGCAGCAGAGTGCCTAGCGGGGGGGAGGAGACCCAGTACTTC
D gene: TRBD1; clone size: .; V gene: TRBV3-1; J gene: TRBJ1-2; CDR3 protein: CASSQNTFSGTAYGYTF; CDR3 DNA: TGTGCCAGCAGCCAAAATACGTTTTCCGGGACAGCCTATGGCTACACCTTC
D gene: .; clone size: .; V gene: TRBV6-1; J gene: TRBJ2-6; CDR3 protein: CASSVAGKPTGANVLTF; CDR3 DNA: TGTGCCAGCAGTGTAGCCGGGAAGCCTACTGGGGCCAACGTCCTGACTTTC
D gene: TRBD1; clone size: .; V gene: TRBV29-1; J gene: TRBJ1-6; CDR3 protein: CSVQTGGNSPLHF; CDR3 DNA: TGCAGCGTACAGACAGGGGGGAATTCACCCCTCCACTTT
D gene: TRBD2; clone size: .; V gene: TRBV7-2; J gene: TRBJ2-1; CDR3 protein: CASSYSGGAKGEQFF; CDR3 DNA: TGTGCCAGCAGCTATAGCGGGGGGGCCAAAGGTGAGCAGTTCTTC
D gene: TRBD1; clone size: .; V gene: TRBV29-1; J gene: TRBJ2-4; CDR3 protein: CSTRTGLGEQYF; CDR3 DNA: TGCAGCACAAGGACAGGGTTGGGAGAGCAGTACTTC